This T cell receptor (beta chain) came from a study of cytomegalovirus exposure and HLA in healthy donors. Study-wide background: The platform used for the 120 or so validation repertoires matched that of the 500 to 850 first-cohort repertoires, a later analysis reported.

Details on this clone: Its antigen is as yet unknown.

The repertoire was sequenced with immunoSEQ multiplex PCR; TCRdb's copy has only in-frame clones and lacks some. The top ten clones hold roughly an eighth of a sample with 180,000 or so clones, about 79% of them seen once. Overall study findings and caveats: A list of 150 or so TCR beta chains associated with cytomegalovirus was given. Reports credit the classifier with highly specific, highly sensitive diagnosis of cytomegalovirus status.

This CDR3 region has 13 residues. Germline-derived CDR1 and CDR2 are SGHAT and FQNNGV. Trimming took 4 bases from V and 8 from J; bases not matched to a gene: 6. The V call is TRBV11-2, the J call TRBJ1-2, with 8 positions matching TRBD1. Sample: PBMCs. This sequence was found in a woman in her 30s in good health and CMV-seropositive. CDR3 region: CASSSTNRGGYTF. The CDR3 DNA follows: TGTGCCAGCAGCTCAACCAACAGGGGGGGCTACACCTTC.